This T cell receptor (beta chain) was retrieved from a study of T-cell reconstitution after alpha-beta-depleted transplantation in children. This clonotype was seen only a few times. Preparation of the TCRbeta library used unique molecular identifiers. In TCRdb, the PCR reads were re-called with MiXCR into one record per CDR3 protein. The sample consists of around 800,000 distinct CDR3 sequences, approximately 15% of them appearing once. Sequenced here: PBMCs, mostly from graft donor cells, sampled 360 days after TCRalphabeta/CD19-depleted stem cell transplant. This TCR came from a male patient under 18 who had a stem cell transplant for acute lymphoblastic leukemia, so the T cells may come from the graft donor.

The CDR3 bases are TGCGCCAGCAGCTTTAGGCCCGGGACCCACGAGCAGTACTTC. It codes for CASSFRPGTHEQYF. The chain recombines TRBV5-1 with TRBJ2-7, with D perhaps being TRBD1 or TRBD2 (5 bases each). The CDR3 is 14 amino acids. V lost 2 bases to trimming and J lost 5 bases, with 14 bases between them. Germline V gene sequence: CDR1 SGHRS, CDR2 YFSETQ.